This record covers a single T cell receptor (beta chain). Its antigen is unknown. For the second PCR, which ran for 7 to 11 cycles, a sample-barcoded 5' primer and a J-beta primer mix were used. Every cDNA molecule bore a tag from a template-switch adaptor containing 12 random nucleotides. TCRdb used MiXCR to reprocess the 5' RACE reads, holding one entry per CDR3 protein. The sample lists around 1,500,000 distinct CDR3 sequences; 28% were seen once. V gave up 0 bases and J gave up 7 bases; unmatched junction bases: 3. This CDR3 has 15 amino acids. Germline lookup yields CDR1 SGDLS and CDR2 YYNGEE. Donation came from healthy Caucasian individuals in Russia who were aged about 6 to 95. The source of the sample is a study of blood T cells in healthy people across ages. The study's findings and limits: Relative to aged donors, long-lived donors carried more naive CD4+ cells and displayed higher diversity.

Source material: blood. The TCR originated in a woman in her twenties or thirties in good health. This sequence joins TRBV9 and TRBJ1-6; 8 bases line up with TRBD1. In DNA form, the CDR3 reads TGTGCCAGCAGCGTAGGGACAGGGTCCAATTCACCCCTCCACTTT. It is translated as CASSVGTGSNSPLHF.